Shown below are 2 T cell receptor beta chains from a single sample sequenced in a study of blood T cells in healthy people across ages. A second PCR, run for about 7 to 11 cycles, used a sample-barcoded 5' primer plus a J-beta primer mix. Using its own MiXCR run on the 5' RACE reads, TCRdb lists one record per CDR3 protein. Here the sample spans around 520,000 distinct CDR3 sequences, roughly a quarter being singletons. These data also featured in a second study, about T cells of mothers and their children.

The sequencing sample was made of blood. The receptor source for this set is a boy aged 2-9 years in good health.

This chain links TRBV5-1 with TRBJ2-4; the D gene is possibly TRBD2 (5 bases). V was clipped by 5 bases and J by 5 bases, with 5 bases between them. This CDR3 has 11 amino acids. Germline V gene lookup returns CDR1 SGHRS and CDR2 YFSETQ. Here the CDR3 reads CASREENIQYF. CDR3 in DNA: TGCGCCAGCAGGGAGGAAAACATTCAGTACTTC.

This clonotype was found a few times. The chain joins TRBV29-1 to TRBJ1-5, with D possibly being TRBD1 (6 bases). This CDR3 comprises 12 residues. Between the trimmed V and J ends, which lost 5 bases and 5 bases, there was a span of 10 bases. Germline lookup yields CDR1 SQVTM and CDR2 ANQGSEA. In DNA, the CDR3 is TGCAGCGTTTTGACAGGAGATCAGCCCCAGCATTTT. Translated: CSVLTGDQPQHF.